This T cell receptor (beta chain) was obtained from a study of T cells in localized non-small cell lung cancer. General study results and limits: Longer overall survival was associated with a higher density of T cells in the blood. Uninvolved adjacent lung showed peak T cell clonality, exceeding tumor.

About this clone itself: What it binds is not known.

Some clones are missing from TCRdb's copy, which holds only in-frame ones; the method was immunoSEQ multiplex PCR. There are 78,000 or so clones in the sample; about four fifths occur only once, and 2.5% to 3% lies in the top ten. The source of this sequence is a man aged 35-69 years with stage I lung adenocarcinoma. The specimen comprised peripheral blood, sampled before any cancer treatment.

DNA of the CDR3: TGTGCCTGGAGTCCTACTGGGACAGGGAGGGTTGAAAAACTGTTTTTT. This gives the protein CAWSPTGTGRVEKLFF. The J gene is TRBJ1-4, the V gene TRBV30; TRBD1 agrees at 9 bases. Per the germline V gene, CDR1 is GTSNPN and CDR2 is SVGIG (reference sequence). This CDR3 is 16 amino acids long. V gave up 2 bases and J gave up 7 bases; unmatched junction bases: 11.